These T cell receptor beta chains were read from a single sample in a study of shared clonotypes between healthy human individuals. Using immunoSEQ multiplex PCR, the repertoire was profiled, and TCRdb retains in-frame clones only, with some absent. The sample holds over 2 million clones, 85% to 95% seen once. The sequenced sample was naive CD4+ T cells from PBMCs. The receptors here all came from a man aged 18-30 years in good health. Some clones in this sample may be carry-over from other donors' samples. CDR3s include the opening cysteine and the closing phenylalanine or tryptophan. The order of the fields is J gene, D gene, clone size, V gene, CDR3 DNA, CDR3 protein. D genes are given only for firm matches. Size tells how often a clone was seen (once, few, many) or the class of an expanded clone, and some rows leave it out.

j_call: TRBJ1-3
d_call: .
clone_size: .
v_call: TRBV5-1
cdr3_nt: TGCGCCAGCAGCTTGTCGAATAAGGGGAACACCATATATTTT
cdr3_aa: CASSLSNKGNTIYF

j_call: TRBJ1-4
d_call: .
clone_size: .
v_call: TRBV28
cdr3_nt: TGTGCCAGCAGTGGGGGGACAAGGGAAAAACTGTTTTTT
cdr3_aa: CASSGGTREKLFF

j_call: TRBJ2-1
d_call: TRBD2
clone_size: .
v_call: TRBV30
cdr3_nt: TGTGCCTGGAAGGTAGTAGGGAGGGATGAGCAGTTCTTC
cdr3_aa: CAWKVVGRDEQFF

j_call: TRBJ1-4
d_call: .
clone_size: .
v_call: TRBV10-3
cdr3_nt: TGTGCCATCAGTGGAGGGGCGGGTGAAAAACTGTTTTTT
cdr3_aa: CAISGGAGEKLFF

j_call: TRBJ2-7
d_call: TRBD2
clone_size: once
v_call: TRBV7-8
cdr3_nt: TGTGCCAGCAGCCAAGGACTAGCGGGAGTCGGTCAGTACTTC
cdr3_aa: CASSQGLAGVGQYF

j_call: TRBJ2-7
d_call: .
clone_size: .
v_call: TRBV6-1
cdr3_nt: TGTGCCAGCACTAGGAGCAGAGGGGCCCCCTACGAGCAGTACTTC
cdr3_aa: CASTRSRGAPYEQYF

j_call: TRBJ1-4
d_call: .
clone_size: .
v_call: TRBV28
cdr3_nt: TGTGCCAGCAGTTTAAGCCCCCAACAAGAAGGAAGACTGTTTTTT
cdr3_aa: CASSLSPQQEGRLFF

j_call: TRBJ1-4
d_call: .
clone_size: .
v_call: TRBV2
cdr3_nt: TGTGCCAGCGAGGGACCCCTAAGAGGCGAAAAACTGTTTTTT
cdr3_aa: CASEGPLRGEKLFF

j_call: TRBJ2-1
d_call: .
clone_size: .
v_call: TRBV6-4
cdr3_nt: TGTGCCAGCCAAGCTAGAGGGGAGCAGTTCTTC
cdr3_aa: CASQARGEQFF

j_call: TRBJ2-1
d_call: .
clone_size: .
v_call: TRBV29-1
cdr3_nt: TGCAGCGTTGCTAGCGATGGAGCCCTGGGGAATGAGCAGTTCTTC
cdr3_aa: CSVASDGALGNEQFF

j_call: TRBJ2-3
d_call: .
clone_size: .
v_call: TRBV9
cdr3_nt: TGTGCCAGCAGCGTAGAGGCGGAAGGCACAGATACGCAGTATTTT
cdr3_aa: CASSVEAEGTDTQYF

j_call: TRBJ2-1
d_call: .
clone_size: .
v_call: TRBV6-1
cdr3_nt: TGTGCCAGCAGTGAAGCAACGGCGAGCTCCTACAATGAGCAGTTCTTC
cdr3_aa: CASSEATASSYNEQFF

j_call: TRBJ1-4
d_call: .
clone_size: .
v_call: TRBV5-1
cdr3_nt: TGCGCCAGCAGCTTTACTACAACTAATGAAAAACTGTTTTTT
cdr3_aa: CASSFTTTNEKLFF

j_call: TRBJ2-7
d_call: TRBD2
clone_size: .
v_call: TRBV7-9
cdr3_nt: TGTGCCAGCAGCTTAAGCGGGAGAGGGCCCTACGAGCAGTACTTC
cdr3_aa: CASSLSGRGPYEQYF

j_call: TRBJ2-7
d_call: .
clone_size: .
v_call: TRBV28
cdr3_nt: TGTGCCAGCAGTTTAGGGGCGGAGAAGCCGTACTACGAGCAGTACTTC
cdr3_aa: CASSLGAEKPYYEQYF

j_call: TRBJ2-4
d_call: .
clone_size: .
v_call: TRBV5-1
cdr3_nt: TGCGCCAGCAGCTTTGCACCACAGGGCACGAAAAACATTCAGTACTTC
cdr3_aa: CASSFAPQGTKNIQYF